This TCR beta chain stems from a study of PD-1 blockade in classical Hodgkin lymphoma. Profiling relied on immunoSEQ multiplex PCR, and the TCRdb table lists in-frame clones only, not all of them. The sample consists of some 41,000 clones, about 79% of them appearing once. Germline CDR1 MGHDK, CDR2 SYGVNS. This CDR3 region has 13 residues. After removal of 5 bases from V and 9 bases from J, the junction contained 4 bases not matched to a gene. Every one of the patients relapsed after autologous stem cell transplantation (brentuximab vedotin exposure was variable). The gene calls are TRBV25-1 and TRBJ2-1; 10 bases agree with TRBD2. This TCR was recovered from a human donor with classical Hodgkin lymphoma. Sequencing used peripheral blood mononuclear cells (PBMCs), obtained at baseline. DNA for the CDR3: TGTGCCAGCAGTCCAACTAGCGGGATTGAGCAGTTCTTC. This sequence encodes CASSPTSGIEQFF.